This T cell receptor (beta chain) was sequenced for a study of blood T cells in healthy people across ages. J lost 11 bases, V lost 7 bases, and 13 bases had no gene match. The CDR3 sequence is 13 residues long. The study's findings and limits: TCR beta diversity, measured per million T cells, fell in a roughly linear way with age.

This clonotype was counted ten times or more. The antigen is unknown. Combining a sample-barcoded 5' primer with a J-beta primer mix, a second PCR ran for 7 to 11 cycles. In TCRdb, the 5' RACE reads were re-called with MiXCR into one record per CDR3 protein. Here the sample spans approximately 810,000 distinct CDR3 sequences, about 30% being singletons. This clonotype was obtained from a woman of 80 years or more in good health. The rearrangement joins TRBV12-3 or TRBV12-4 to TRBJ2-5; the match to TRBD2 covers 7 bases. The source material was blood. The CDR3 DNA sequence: TGTGCCAGCACTACCTGGGGGGTGGGAGGGCAGTACTTC. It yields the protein CASTTWGVGGQYF.